Described below is a single TCR beta chain sequence and its context. With random hexamers, reverse transcription was performed on roughly 0.45 to 1 ug of RNA. An immunoSEQ multiplex PCR generated amplified TCR beta CDR3 products spanning 54 Vbeta and 13 Jbeta. TCRdb processed the immunoSEQ multiplex PCR reads anew with MiXCR; each CDR3 protein has one entry. The repertoire holds about 120,000 distinct CDR3 sequences, with about nine tenths as singletons. This sample was included in a study of CD8 T cells in Susac syndrome. CDR1 and CDR2 (germline): DFQATT, SNEGSKA (reference sequence). V was clipped by 3 bases and J by 4 bases, with 10 bases between them. The CDR3 sequence is 13 residues long. The authors carried out high-throughput sequencing of TCR beta. They applied it to CD8+ and CD4+ T cells obtained from blood.

The sequenced sample consisted of CD8+ T cells from PBMCs. The TCR was taken from a human donor in good health. V and J are TRBV20-1 and TRBJ1-3; D is perhaps TRBD1 (6 bases). This chain's CDR3 is CSASSGAGNTIYF. The CDR3, as DNA: TGCAGTGCTAGTTCAGGGGCCGGAAACACCATATATTTT.